The 25 T cell receptor beta chains presented below share a single source sample, sequenced in a study of shared clonotypes between healthy human individuals. Assay: immunoSEQ multiplex PCR; the TCRdb copy retains only in-frame clones and omits some. The table includes approximately 1.5 million clones, about 98.5% detected once. The sequencing input was naive CD4+ T cells sorted from blood. As to subset: CD45RA+ positively selected. These receptors originate from a man aged 25-40 years in good health.

The V call is TRBV21-1, the J call TRBJ2-3; the table gives TRBD2 as D, unverified against the DNA. TRBV21-1 is an annotated pseudogene. This CDR3 has 17 residues. The CDR3 region has the DNA TGTGCCAGCAGCAAAGCCGGTAGGTCACGGGGCACAGATACGCAGTATTTT. It is translated as CASSKAGRSRGTDTQYF.

This chain connects TRBV15 to TRBJ2-7; D is possibly TRBD2 (5 bases). The CDR3 has 14 amino acids. V was cut by 5 bases and J by 6 bases, with 17 bases left in between. Germline CDR1 is LNHNV and CDR2 is YYDKDF (reference sequence). CDR3 protein: CATSRSTTVGEQYF. For the CDR3, the DNA is TGTGCCACCAGCCGATCGACTACTGTCGGCGAGCAGTACTTC.

To note about this clone: Additional DNA sequences in this sample encode the identical CDR3. The chain uses TRBV5-1 and TRBJ2-1, with 12 bases identical to TRBD2. CDR1 is SGHRS and CDR2 is YFSETQ in the germline V gene. The CDR3 runs to 15 residues. Unmatched junction bases numbered 6, after V lost 4 bases and J lost 7 bases. For the CDR3, the DNA is TGCGCCAGCAGCCTCGGACTAGCGGGACGGAATGAGCAGTTCTTC. Translated, it gives CASSLGLAGRNEQFF.

The rearrangement links TRBV5-5 to TRBJ2-2; 8 positions match TRBD1. Looked up from germline, CDR1 is SGHKS and CDR2 is YYEKEE (reference sequence). Germline trimming cut 2 bases from V and 0 bases from J; bases unmatched to any gene: 3. CDR3 length: 16 amino acids. The CDR3 reads CASSFSGGSNTGELFF. CDR3 in DNA: TGTGCCAGCAGCTTTTCAGGGGGCTCGAACACCGGGGAGCTGTTTTTT.

The chain employs TRBV29-1 and TRBJ2-7, with 9 nucleotides matching TRBD1. The V gene's germline CDR1 is SQVTM and CDR2 ANQGSEA. J was trimmed by 6 bases and V by 6 bases; bases with no gene match: 9. This CDR3 has 13 amino acids. The CDR3 coding sequence is TGCAGCGTCGATGACAGGGGGAGACGCGAGCAGTACTTC. This translates into CSVDDRGRREQYF.

The rearrangement joins TRBV25-1 to TRBJ1-5, with D tentatively TRBD1 (5 bases). The CDR3 runs 16 residues. Germline loops: CDR1 MGHDK, CDR2 SYGVNS. Trimming shortened V by 10 bases and J by 3 bases, and 22 bases separated the two germline ends. The CDR3, as DNA: TGTGCCATTCACAAACGGCCTCAGGGTCCCAATCAGCCCCAGCATTTT. Its translation is CAIHKRPQGPNQPQHF.

The chain combines TRBV27 with TRBJ2-7; possible D gene TRBD2, 5 bases. V lost 8 bases and J 3 bases, leaving 17 bases between the germline ends. CDR1 and CDR2 (germline): MNHEY, SMNVEV (reference sequence). This CDR3 region has 14 residues. Here the CDR3 DNA reads TGTGCCAGCGGTCCCGGGGTATTGTTCTACGAGCAGTACTTC. The encoded protein is CASGPGVLFYEQYF.

V is TRBV19 and J is TRBJ2-2, with TRBD2 as a possible D gene (6 bases). V lost 8 bases to trimming and J lost 0 bases, with 16 bases between them. The CDR3 runs 16 residues. CDR1 and CDR2 (germline): LNHDA, SQIVND (reference sequence). CDR3 loop: CASDVGGTSNTGELFF. The CDR3 nucleotides read TGTGCCAGTGATGTTGGGGGGACTTCGAACACCGGGGAGCTGTTTTTT. The whole variable domain, filled in from reference TRBV19 and TRBJ2-2, reads DGGITQSPKYLFRKEGQNVTLSCEQNLNHDAMYWYRQDPGQGLRLIYYSQIVNDFQKGDIAEGYSVSREKKESFPLTVTSAQKNPTAFYLCASDVGGTSNTGELFFGEGSRLTVL.

This clone has just a few counts. This chain connects TRBV6-5 to TRBJ2-2; D perhaps matches TRBD1 (6 bases). Germline V gives CDR1 MNHEY, CDR2 SVGAGI. The CDR3 is 14 residues long. Deletions cut 9 bases from V and 4 bases from J, with 15 bases between. CDR3 residues: CASKGQSSTGELFF. The CDR3 nucleotides read TGTGCCAGTAAAGGACAGTCGAGCACCGGGGAGCTGTTTTTT.

The J gene is TRBJ2-7, the V gene TRBV9; 12 bases fit TRBD1. This CDR3 has 15 residues. Germline V CDR1 and CDR2: SGDLS, YYNGEE. The junction had 3 bases not matched to a gene; V was cut back by 3 bases and J by 2 bases. The CDR3 nucleotides read TGTGCCAGCAGCGGGGGGACAGGGGGCCCCTACGAGCAGTACTTC. This sequence encodes CASSGGTGGPYEQYF.

J is TRBJ2-5 and V is TRBV29-1; D possibly corresponds to TRBD2 (6 bases). The germline gives CDR1 SQVTM, CDR2 ANQGSEA. V shed 4 bases and J shed 4 bases, with 10 bases lying between them. The CDR3 spans 12 residues. The CDR3 DNA sequence: TGCAGCGTTGCAACTAGCTTAGAGACCCAGTACTTC. Its protein is CSVATSLETQYF. Supplemented by reference TRBV29-1 and TRBJ2-5, the full variable domain reads SAVISQKPSRDICQRGTSLTIQCQVDSQVTMMFWYRQQPGQSLTLIATANQGSEATYESGFVIDKFPISRPNLTFSTLTVSNMSPEDSSIYLCSVATSLETQYFGPGTRLLVL.

In DNA, the CDR3 is TGTGCCAGCAGTTTAGGGCAGTGGGAGACCCAGTACTTC. It specifies CASSLGQWETQYF. The chain couples TRBV28 to TRBJ2-5; no clear D. The CDR3 sequence is 13 residues long. Germline lookup yields CDR1 MDHEN and CDR2 SYDVKM. V dropped 2 bases and J dropped 5 bases, with 9 bases sitting between them.

The rearrangement uses TRBV29-1 and TRBJ2-1; 8 bases fit TRBD2. Trimming at V came to 0 bases and at J to 3 bases, leaving 4 bases not matched to a gene. CDR3 length: 15 residues. Germline lookup yields CDR1 SQVTM and CDR2 ANQGSEA. The CDR3 sequence is CSVEEGLAGYNEQFF. CDR3 sequence (DNA): TGCAGCGTTGAAGAGGGTCTAGCGGGCTACAATGAGCAGTTCTTC.

This clone was found once. The V and J genes are TRBV28 and TRBJ2-1; D remains ambiguous. The CDR3 has 13 residues. V lost 10 bases to trimming and J lost 1 base, with 11 bases between them. CDR1 is MDHEN, CDR2 SYDVKM, per germline. The CDR3 spells CATSDLSYNEQFF. The CDR3 DNA sequence: TGTGCCACAAGCGATCTTTCCTACAATGAGCAGTTCTTC.

Details on this clone: Additional DNA sequences in this sample encode the identical CDR3. This chain links TRBV9 with TRBJ2-1; 7 bases map to TRBD2. The CDR3 sequence is 15 residues long. V lost 2 bases, J lost 0 bases, and 2 bases stayed unmatched. Germline loops: CDR1 SGDLS, CDR2 YYNGEE. CDR3 residues: CASSVVAGSYNEQFF. CDR3 nucleotides: TGTGCCAGCAGCGTCGTAGCGGGCTCCTACAATGAGCAGTTCTTC.

The chain employs TRBV5-1 and TRBJ2-5; a possible D gene is TRBD2 (6 bases). The length of the CDR3 is 13 residues. Between the trimmed V and J ends, which lost 4 bases and 3 bases, there was a span of 10 bases. Looked up from germline, CDR1 is SGHRS and CDR2 is YFSETQ. The CDR3 is CASSRVAEETQYF. CDR3 DNA sequence: TGCGCCAGCAGCAGGGTAGCGGAAGAGACCCAGTACTTC.

The chain carries TRBV30 and TRBJ1-4; D ambiguous. Germline V gene data show CDR1 as GTSNPN and CDR2 as SVGIG (reference sequence). V lost 2 bases to trimming and J lost 4 bases, with 2 bases between them. The CDR3 totals 11 residues. This CDR3 is CAWSRNEKLFF. In DNA form, the CDR3 reads TGTGCCTGGAGTCGTAATGAAAAACTGTTTTTT.

The chain is built from TRBV5-8 and TRBJ1-2, with D hard to call. The germline V and J ends were trimmed by 1 base and 4 bases, with 8 bases remaining between them. The CDR3 has 13 residues. The germline V gene has CDR1 SGHTS and CDR2 YDEGEE. The CDR3 DNA is TGTGCCAGCAGCTTGATCCGGGGCTATGGCTACACCTTC. Translated: CASSLIRGYGYTF.

In this sample, this clone turned up once. The V and J genes are TRBV5-1 and TRBJ1-1; D is undetermined. With 0 bases removed from V and 0 bases from J, the gap between germline ends came to 6 bases. The CDR3 is made up of 14 amino acids. The germline V gene has CDR1 SGHRS and CDR2 YFSETQ. For the CDR3, the DNA is TGCGCCAGCAGCTTGGCGGCCCTGAACACTGAAGCTTTCTTT. It translates to CASSLAALNTEAFF.

The chain employs TRBV15 and TRBJ2-7, with 11 bases aligning to TRBD1. This CDR3 region has 16 residues. V gave up 0 bases and J gave up 2 bases; unmatched junction bases: 3. Germline CDR1 LNHNV, CDR2 YYDKDF (reference sequence). The DNA for the CDR3 is TGTGCCACCAGCAGAGACCCGGGACAGGGGGCCTACGAGCAGTACTTC. This codes for CATSRDPGQGAYEQYF.

Concerning this clone itself: Other DNA sequences from this sample encode an identical CDR3 as well. The genes are TRBV6-5 and TRBJ2-7, with D possibly being TRBD2 (6 bases). CDR3 length: 14 amino acids. Germline lookup yields CDR1 MNHEY and CDR2 SVGAGI. V gave up 0 bases and J gave up 3 bases, with 9 bases separating them. CDR3 loop: CASSYSPGDYEQYF. The CDR3, as DNA: TGTGCCAGCAGTTACTCACCGGGAGACTACGAGCAGTACTTC.

V usage is TRBV6-5 and J usage is TRBJ1-1; D is perhaps TRBD1 (6 bases). From germline, CDR1 is MNHEY and CDR2 SVGAGI. V lost 10 bases and J lost 12, with 18 bases in between. The CDR3 has 11 residues. CDR3 DNA sequence: TGTGCCATCCGGGTAGGGGGTAGGACTTTCTTT. Translated: CAIRVGGRTFF.

V is TRBV5-5 and J is TRBJ2-2; D might be TRBD1 (6 bases). Deletions cut 4 bases from V and 6 bases from J, with 10 bases between. This CDR3 is built from 13 residues. Germline CDR1 and CDR2: SGHKS and YYEKEE (reference sequence). Written as DNA, the CDR3 is TGTGCCAGCAGCGTCACAGGGCCCGGGGAGCTGTTTTTT. Translated, it gives CASSVTGPGELFF.

CDR3 sequence (DNA): TGCGCCAGCACTCTTCGGAGGGGCGGGGATACTGAAGCTTTCTTT. Its protein is CASTLRRGGDTEAFF. The chain is built from TRBV5-1 and TRBJ1-1; a weak D match, TRBD1 (5 bases). Germline V gives CDR1 SGHRS, CDR2 YFSETQ. The CDR3 spans 15 residues. Between the trimmed V and J ends, which lost 6 bases and 5 bases, there was a span of 20 bases. The full variable domain, rest sourced from reference TRBV5-1 and TRBJ1-1, is KAGVTQTPRYLIKTRGQQVTLSCSPISGHRSVSWYQQTPGQGLQFLFEYFSETQRNKGNFPGRFSGRQFSNSRSEMNVSTLELGDSALYLCASTLRRGGDTEAFFGQGTRLTVV.

The J gene is TRBJ2-7, the V gene TRBV28; TRBD1 matches at 8 bases. With 8 bases clipped from V and 7 bases from J, the junction kept 13 bases outside the gene matches. The length of the CDR3 is 14 residues. Germline V lookup: CDR1 MDHEN, CDR2 SYDVKM. The CDR3 spells CASGIDRGRLEQYF. The CDR3 region has the DNA TGTGCCAGCGGGATTGACAGGGGACGCTTGGAGCAGTACTTC.